This is a list of T cell receptor beta chains from one sample in a study of cytomegalovirus exposure and HLA in healthy donors. Using immunoSEQ multiplex PCR, the repertoire was profiled, and TCRdb retains in-frame clones only, with some absent. The data hold fewer than 150,000 clones, with 78% observed a single time. Sample: PBMCs. The source is a male donor in good health and CMV-seronegative. CDR3s leave out the opening cysteine and the closing phenylalanine or tryptophan. The order of the fields is J gene, V gene, clone size, CDR3 protein. Size tells how often a clone was seen (once, few, many) or the class of an expanded clone, and some rows leave it out.

TRBJ1-1 TRBV19 . ASSVGTGVNTEAF
TRBJ1-1 TRBV30 . AWSVSQGRPKTEAF
TRBJ2-7 TRBV18 . ASSPLGTGGTGGAYEQY
TRBJ2-1 TRBV2 . ASRPRTGESLAYNEQF
TRBJ2-2 TRBV27 . ASSRGTNTGELF
TRBJ1-1 TRBV29-1 . SVGGSVDRRGNTEAF
TRBJ2-3 TRBV19 . ASNPGGPSTDTQY
TRBJ2-7 TRBV6-5 . ASSYSYSSYEQY
TRBJ1-3 TRBV29-1 . SVHTEGNTIY
TRBJ1-2 TRBV6-4 few ASSALQGARDGYT
TRBJ1-1 TRBV9 . ASSAQGNVRPEAF
TRBJ2-5 TRBV7-2 . ASSVYGDSGNQETQY
TRBJ2-4 TRBV30 . AWSPTEGIQY
TRBJ2-1 TRBV29-1 once SVEGGQEYNEQF
TRBJ2-1 TRBV5-5 . ASRPTGSYNEQF
TRBJ1-2 TRBV7-9 once ASSLGGTLRNYGYT
TRBJ2-2 TRBV29-1 . SATRGPTGELF
TRBJ2-5 TRBV6-1 few ASSEVRFARGETQY
TRBJ2-1 TRBV6-6 . ASSRKTSGGYNEQF
TRBJ1-2 TRBV27 . ASSLFAGDYGYT
TRBJ1-1 TRBV5-1 . ASSLEGQGGPEAF
TRBJ2-1 TRBV7-9 . ASTPVGAQNNEQF
TRBJ1-1 TRBV19 . ASSRRDREDTEAF
TRBJ2-7 TRBV30 . ACQAGTYEQY
TRBJ2-3 TRBV5-6 few ASSFQGTDTQY
TRBJ1-2 TRBV4-2 . ASSQVGGSGRGNYGYT
TRBJ1-1 TRBV9 . ASSVGGGLNTEAF
TRBJ2-5 TRBV30 once AWSGLAGGREQY
TRBJ1-6 TRBV30 . AWGQGASYNSPLH
TRBJ2-1 TRBV4-1 . ASSQDWVAGIYNEQF
TRBJ1-2 TRBV4-3 . ASSQDIALSGYT
TRBJ2-2 TRBV5-1 . ASSTGLVGELF
TRBJ2-7 TRBV2 . ASSAPRVEGSEQY
TRBJ1-5 TRBV6-5 . ASSYQYQGQPQH
TRBJ1-2 TRBV6-4 . ASSVDQGINYGYT
TRBJ1-1 TRBV10-3 few AISEYSAGRRGSEAF
TRBJ1-2 TRBV6-1 . ASSEGLRGYGYT
TRBJ1-5 TRBV9 few ASSVGAGRQPQH
TRBJ1-6 TRBV27 . ASSPSLTGRAVNSPLH
TRBJ2-1 TRBV19 . ASSPSGV
TRBJ1-2 TRBV5-5 . ASSFNRGGYT
TRBJ1-5 TRBV27 once ASSSPYSNQPQH
TRBJ2-7 TRBV9 . ASSVAPGSGGYEQY
TRBJ1-5 TRBV6-1 few ASQMVTGANQPQH